This T cell receptor beta chain appears in the sequencing data of a study of T cells in Graves' hyperthyroidism and ophthalmopathy. Study summary: Before treatment of any kind, peripheral blood was taken at initial diagnosis.

This clonotype was recorded many times. Its antigen is unidentified. TCR beta CDR3 sequences were amplified from RNA transcripts. Primed by the HTBI set, a first-round RT-PCR was run on the TCR CDR3. In TCRdb, the multiplex PCR reads were re-called with MiXCR into one record per CDR3 protein. Among hundreds of thousands of distinct CDR3 sequences listed, around a third were seen once. Trimming took off 6 bases at V and 4 bases at J, with 6 bases between the two ends. The CDR3 loop spans 11 amino acids. This sample holds PBMCs from about 10 ml fresh peripheral blood. General observations from the study: Model-based prediction identified ophthalmopathy a median about 6 months prior to its onset.

The sequence was collected from a woman aged 40 to 50 with Graves' hyperthyroidism. Sequenced input: blood. V is TRBV12-3 or TRBV12-4 and J is TRBJ1-2; D is unresolved. The CDR3: CASRGFYGYTF. Here the CDR3 DNA reads TGTGCCAGCAGGGGGTTCTATGGCTACACCTTC.